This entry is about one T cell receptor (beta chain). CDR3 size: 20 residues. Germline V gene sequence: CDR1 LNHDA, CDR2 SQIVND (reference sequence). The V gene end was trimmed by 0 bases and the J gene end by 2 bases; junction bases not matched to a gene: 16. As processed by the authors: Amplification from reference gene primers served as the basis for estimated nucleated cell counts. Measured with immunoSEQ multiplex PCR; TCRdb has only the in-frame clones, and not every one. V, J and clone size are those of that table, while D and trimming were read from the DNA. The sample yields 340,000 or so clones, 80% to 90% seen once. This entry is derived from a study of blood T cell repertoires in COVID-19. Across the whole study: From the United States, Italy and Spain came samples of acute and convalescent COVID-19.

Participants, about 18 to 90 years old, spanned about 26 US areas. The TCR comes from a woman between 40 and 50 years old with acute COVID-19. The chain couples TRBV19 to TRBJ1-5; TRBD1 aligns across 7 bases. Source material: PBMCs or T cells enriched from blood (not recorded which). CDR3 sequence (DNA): TGTGCCAGTAGTATAGATTGGAGAGCGACAGGGCCATCGGGCAATCAGCCCCAGCATTTT. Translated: CASSIDWRATGPSGNQPQHF.